This T cell receptor (beta chain) was profiled in a study of OX40 agonist ivuxolimab in advanced cancers. Across the study: Hepatocellular carcinoma, melanoma, renal cell or head and neck cancer affected the dose-escalation patients. Whole-study results and caveats: Expanded clones tended on average to be more numerous among CD8+ T cells than CD4+. In the 0.1 to 3.0 mg/kg range, CD4+ and CD8+ blood T cells had expanded clonally by week 6.

Blood samples were obtained at baseline, cycle 4 day 1, and cycle 7 day 1. Remarks on this clone: Its antigen remains unknown.

Germline V lookup: CDR1 LNHDA, CDR2 SQIVND (reference sequence). V dropped 5 bases and J dropped 3; count of bases not matched to a gene: 14. CDR3 length: 17 residues. Sequencing was performed with immunoSEQ multiplex PCR; in TCRdb, only in-frame clones are kept and a portion is missing. Of around 83,000 clones in the sample, about 90% are singletons; the top ten hold approximately 4%. The material sequenced was CD4+ or CD8+ T cells sorted from blood, taken in a trial of the OX40 agonist ivuxolimab. This chain links TRBV19 with TRBJ2-7, with 9 bases matching TRBD2. The origin of this receptor is an adult with an advanced solid tumor such as melanoma, head and neck, liver or kidney cancer. CDR3 sequence (DNA): TGTGCCAGTAGTCGGTTATCTAGCGGGGAGACCAACTACGAGCAGTACTTC. Protein product: CASSRLSSGETNYEQYF.